Detailed here is one TCR beta chain. This clone's antigen is unknown. Within one base of it there is no much larger clone, and no base qualities were kept. This sample was taken from a study of T cells in Graves' hyperthyroidism and ophthalmopathy (dated by TCRdb to about 2019). Broadly, across the study: Peripheral blood was sampled at the time of initial diagnosis, prior to any treatment. The 95 to 100 discovery patients were divided at random into training and test sets in a 7:3 ratio. In more than five Graves' hyperthyroidism patients, the study also compared T-cell repertoires from thyroid tissue with T-cell repertoires from blood. TCR V-J signatures able to tell the groups apart were searched for in a discovery cohort of 95 or so patients, of whom roughly 42 had Graves' ophthalmopathy and roughly 59 had stable Graves' hyperthyroidism. Prospective prediction of ophthalmopathy was tested in an independent validation cohort of 18 hyperthyroidism patients and 17 patients who later progressed to ophthalmopathy. Once sampling was done, hyperthyroidism patients were given methimazole at a starting dose of 30 mg daily, whereas ophthalmopathy patients were given high-dose intravenous methylprednisolone. The paper describes TCR Vbeta CDR3 sequencing of fewer than 150 peripheral blood samples, made up of around 41 ophthalmopathy patients, around 78 hyperthyroidism patients and some 17 progressor patients.

Stable Graves' hyperthyroidism was defined as no progression to ophthalmopathy during 18 months of follow-up. Hyperthyroidism patients were newly diagnosed, with disease duration under 2 months, and aged 18 to 65 years. Exclusion was applied to patients with uncontrolled infections, other autoimmune diseases, pregnancy or lactation. Diagnoses relied on clinical symptoms, serum thyroxine and TRAb, thyroid ultrasound and orbital computed tomography. Ficoll-Paque density gradient centrifugation was used to isolate PBMCs from 10 ml of fresh peripheral blood. Total RNA was extracted with Trizol reagent, and quality was checked on an Agilent 2100 Bioanalyzer. V loses 5 bases of germline sequence and J loses 2 bases, and the interval between the two ends is 12 bases. CDR1 and CDR2 (MNHNS, SASEGT) derive from the germline V gene. Its CDR3 holds 15 amino acids, cysteine through phenylalanine. Of the read, only the CDR3 DNA is kept; its 45 bases are in frame from base 1.

The TCR beta CDR3 regions were amplified from the RNA transcripts. The TCR CDR3 was subjected to a first round of RT-PCR using the HTBI primer set and the Qiagen OneStep RT-PCR kit. A second multiplex PCR round built the libraries, followed by size selection and purification. Paired-end sequencing of the libraries was performed with 100 bp reads on an Illumina HiSeq2000. The study's processing was this. Raw data were processed with SOAPnuke, discarding reads with adapters, uncalled bases, mean Phred below 15, or no exact constant-primer or identifier match. High-quality paired reads were merged with COPE v1.2.5, and unique nucleotide sequences were defined as clonotypes. MiTCR v1.1 was used to align the clonotypes against IMGT TRBV, TRBD and TRBJ reference segments. Analysis was restricted to V-J combinations with a frequency above 0.0001, which covered roughly 99% of repertoires. The TCS score was defined as the ratio of F50 (clonal expansion) to E x V (chaos), calculated using BLOSUM62-based TCRdist between CDR3 peptides within each V-J. Welch's t-statistics and random forest reduced some 510 V-J features to around 14, which were used in a naive Bayes classifier (R e1071). The public reads were reprocessed in TCRdb via fastp at Q25 and MiXCR, keeping in-frame beta chains. Records with the same CDR3 protein are collapsed into one entry carrying the most frequent genes and DNA. The V and J calls were not made by the authors but by TCRdb's processing. The sample has about 620,000 distinct CDR3 sequences on record, about 17% of them singletons. Of the sample, less than 4.5% falls within the top ten clones.

The paper's findings and limits, for the study overall: Ophthalmopathy was separated from stable hyperthyroidism by a 13 V-J signature model, with just over 85% sensitivity and around 81% specificity obtained in cross-validation and 80%/75% obtained in testing. Most expanded thyroid clonotypes (frequency above 0.001) were also detected in blood, a finding suggesting that blood repertoires may reflect thyroid immune responses. In validation, the model predicted progression to ophthalmopathy with approximately 71% sensitivity and 72% to 85% specificity, a median of about six months before onset. Sample size was not statistically predetermined, and investigators were not blinded to group allocation.

The receptor comes from a woman in her 30s with Graves' hyperthyroidism. The chain employs TRBV6-1 and TRBJ2-2; the D gene is perhaps TRBD1, on 5 matching bases. Specimen: blood. The CDR3 here reads CASSLSRVNTGELFF. The nucleotide sequence reads as follows: TGTGCCAGCAGTTTGAGCAGGGTAAACACCGGGGAGCTGTTTTTT.